This T cell receptor beta chain was recorded in a study of cytomegalovirus exposure and HLA in healthy donors. Concerning this clone itself: Its matching antigen is unknown.

The PCR was carried out with 60 Vbeta primers and 13 Jbeta primers. TCRdb's table, derived via immunoSEQ multiplex PCR, lists solely in-frame clones and lacks some. Of approximately 79,000 clones in the sample, roughly 80% were seen once. The V gene lost 1 base and the J gene lost 6 bases, with 11 bases spanning the gap. Germline assignment: CDR1 SGDLS and CDR2 YYNGEE. This CDR3 is built from 13 residues. General study results and limits: Confirmation was obtained in vitro that three CMV-associated chains are specific for CMV antigens. What TCR beta sequences reportedly achieved was accurate prediction of HLA-A and HLA-B alleles in most subjects. Several of the most significant clusters appeared, in a later analysis, to be linked to common viral pathogens.

J is TRBJ2-7 and V is TRBV9, with D maybe TRBD2 (5 bases). The sample was PBMCs. This receptor was taken from a woman between 40 and 55 years old in good health and CMV-seropositive. CDR3 loop: CASSVSPEGEQYF. The CDR3 DNA sequence: TGTGCCAGCAGCGTATCTCCCGAGGGCGAGCAGTACTTC.